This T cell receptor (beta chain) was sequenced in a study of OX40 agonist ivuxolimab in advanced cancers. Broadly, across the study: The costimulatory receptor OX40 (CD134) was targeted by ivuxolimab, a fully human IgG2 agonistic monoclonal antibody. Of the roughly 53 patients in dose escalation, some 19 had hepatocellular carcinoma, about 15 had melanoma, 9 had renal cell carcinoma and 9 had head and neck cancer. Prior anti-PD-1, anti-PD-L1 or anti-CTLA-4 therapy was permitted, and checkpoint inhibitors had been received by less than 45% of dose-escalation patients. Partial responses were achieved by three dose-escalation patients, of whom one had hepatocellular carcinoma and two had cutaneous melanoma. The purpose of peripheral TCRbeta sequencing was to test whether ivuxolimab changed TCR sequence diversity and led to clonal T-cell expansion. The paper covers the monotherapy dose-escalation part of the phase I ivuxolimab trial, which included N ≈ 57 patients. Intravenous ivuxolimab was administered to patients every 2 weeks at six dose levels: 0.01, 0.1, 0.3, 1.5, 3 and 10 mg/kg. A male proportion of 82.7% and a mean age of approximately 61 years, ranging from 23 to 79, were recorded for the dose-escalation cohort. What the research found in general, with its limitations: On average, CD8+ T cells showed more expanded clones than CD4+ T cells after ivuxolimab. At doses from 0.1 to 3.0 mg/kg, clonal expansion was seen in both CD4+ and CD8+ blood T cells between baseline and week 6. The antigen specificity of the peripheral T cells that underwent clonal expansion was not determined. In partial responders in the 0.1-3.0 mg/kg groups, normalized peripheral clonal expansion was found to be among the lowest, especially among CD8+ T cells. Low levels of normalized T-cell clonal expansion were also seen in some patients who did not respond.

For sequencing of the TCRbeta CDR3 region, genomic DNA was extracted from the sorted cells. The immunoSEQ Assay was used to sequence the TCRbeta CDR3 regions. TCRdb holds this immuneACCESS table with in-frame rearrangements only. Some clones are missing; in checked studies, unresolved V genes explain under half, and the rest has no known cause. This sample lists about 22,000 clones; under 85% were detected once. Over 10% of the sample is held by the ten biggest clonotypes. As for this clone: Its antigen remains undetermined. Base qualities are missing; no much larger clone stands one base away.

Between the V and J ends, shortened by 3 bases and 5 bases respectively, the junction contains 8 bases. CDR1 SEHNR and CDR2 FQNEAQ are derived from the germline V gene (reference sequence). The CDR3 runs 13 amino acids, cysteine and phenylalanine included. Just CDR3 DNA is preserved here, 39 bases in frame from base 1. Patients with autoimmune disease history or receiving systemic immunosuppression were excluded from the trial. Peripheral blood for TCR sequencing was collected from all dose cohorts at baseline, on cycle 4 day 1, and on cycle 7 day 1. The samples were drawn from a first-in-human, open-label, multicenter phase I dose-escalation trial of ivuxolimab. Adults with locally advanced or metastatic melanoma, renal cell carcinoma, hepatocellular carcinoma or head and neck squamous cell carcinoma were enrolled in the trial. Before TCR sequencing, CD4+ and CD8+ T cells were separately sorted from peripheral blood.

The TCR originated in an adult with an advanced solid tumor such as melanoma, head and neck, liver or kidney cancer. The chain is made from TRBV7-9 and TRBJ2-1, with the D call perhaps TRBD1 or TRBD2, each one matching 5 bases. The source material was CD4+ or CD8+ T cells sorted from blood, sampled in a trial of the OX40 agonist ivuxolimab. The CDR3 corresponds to CASSLRGDNEQFF. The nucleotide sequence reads TGTGCCAGCAGCTTGAGGGGAGACAATGAGCAGTTCTTC.